The source of this TCR beta chain is a study of regulatory T cells in long-lasting Graves disease. On this clonotype itself: What it binds is not known.

Building of the TCR beta libraries involved iRepertoire HTBI primers and Arm-PCR of CDR3 regions. TCRdb passed the multiplex PCR reads through MiXCR, listing each CDR3 protein once. The data contain more than 400,000 distinct CDR3 sequences, over 15% of them singletons. Study-wide results and limits: Lower TCR diversity characterized persistent Graves' patients relative to newly diagnosed patients.

The sample's time point: newly diagnosed GD, antithyroid drugs for less than 3 months. There was RNA extracted from PBMCs, and the TCR library was made from it. The same specimen was also included in a second study, on T cells in Graves' hyperthyroidism and ophthalmopathy.

This clonotype was obtained from a woman in her twenties or thirties with Graves disease. Sample: peripheral blood mononuclear cells (PBMCs), taken at new diagnosis, from a patient treated with antithyroid drugs.

CDR3 nucleotide sequence: TGTGCCAGCAGCATAGGTATTGAGCAGTTCTTC. This sequence encodes CASSIGIEQFF. The chain has TRBV14 and TRBJ2-1; no firm D call. From germline, CDR1 is SGHDN and CDR2 FVKESK. This CDR3 has 11 residues. Trimming cost V 5 bases and J 9 bases, with 8 bases left between them. The whole variable domain, filled in from reference TRBV14 and TRBJ2-1, reads EAGVTQFPSHSVIEKGQTVTLRCDPISGHDNLYWYRRVMGKEIKFLLHFVKESKQDESGMPNNRFLAERTGGTYSTLKVQPAELEDSGVYFCASSIGIEQFFGPGTRLTVL.